This is a list of T cell receptor beta chains from one sample in a study of blood T cell repertoires in COVID-19. Sequenced by immunoSEQ multiplex PCR; TCRdb stores in-frame clones only, minus some. The sample includes under 200,000 clones, over 70% of them seen just once. Material: PBMCs or T cells enriched from blood (not recorded which). The receptors shown here come from a woman aged 40 to 55 with acute COVID-19. Both conserved end residues are part of each CDR3. The D gene is left open where the match is weak. Clone size is shown for a subset of rows, as once, few, many or a class of expanded clone.

J gene | D gene | clone size | V gene | CDR3 DNA | CDR3 protein
TRBJ2-1 | NA | NA | TRBV4-1 | TGCGCCAGCAGCCAAGATCGGGTCACTCGTGCTGATGATGAGCAGTTCTTC | CASSQDRVTRADDEQFF
TRBJ2-1 | TRBD1 | NA | TRBV5-1 | TGCGCCAGCAGCTCAACCGCCGGGACAGCAAACAATGAGCAGTTCTTC | CASSSTAGTANNEQFF
TRBJ2-1 | TRBD2 | NA | TRBV3-1/TRBV3-2 | TGTGCCAGCAGCCAAGTTGGCCTAGCGGTTTACAATGAGCAGTTCTTC | CASSQVGLAVYNEQFF
TRBJ1-6 | NA | NA | TRBV5-1 | TGCGCCAGCAGCTTGACGGGGGTGGAATCACCCCTCCACTTT | CASSLTGVESPLHF
TRBJ2-1 | TRBD2 | NA | TRBV3-1/TRBV3-2 | TGTGCCAGCAGCCAAGGCGGGAGGGCCTACAATGAGCAGTTCTTC | CASSQGGRAYNEQFF
TRBJ2-4 | TRBD1 | NA | TRBV19 | TGTGCCAGTAGTATCGGGACAGGGGGTCTCCGAATTCAGTACTTC | CASSIGTGGLRIQYF
TRBJ2-1 | TRBD2 | NA | TRBV2 | TGTGCCAGCAGGCGGGAGGCTTCCTACAATGAGCAGTTCTTC | CASRREASYNEQFF
TRBJ1-1 | TRBD1 | many | TRBV2 | TGTGCCAGCCTGGTGGGACAGGCTGCATTAAGGGCTTTCTTT | CASLVGQAALRAFF
TRBJ2-1 | TRBD2 | NA | TRBV6-1 | TGTGCCAGCAGTGATATTTCCGGGACTAGCGGGAGAGGGGGGCAGTTCTTC | CASSDISGTSGRGGQFF
TRBJ1-4 | TRBD1 | NA | TRBV4-2 | TGTGCCAGCAGCCCGCAGGGGGATGGGGGAAGTGAAAAACTGTTTTTT | CASSPQGDGGSEKLFF
TRBJ1-1 | NA | NA | TRBV30 | TGTGCTCCAGGATCTAGCGGGGGGTCTTCGACAGCTAACACTGAAGCTTTCTTT | CAPGSSGGSSTANTEAFF
TRBJ2-1 | TRBD2 | NA | TRBV7-8 | TGTGCCAGCAGCTCCCCCCCTAGCGGGAGGCGGTTCTTC | CASSSPPSGRRFF
TRBJ2-1 | NA | NA | TRBV5-1 | TGCGCCAGCATGGGGGGGCTAGCGGAGCGCTACAATGAGCAGTTCTTC | CASMGGLAERYNEQFF
TRBJ2-7 | TRBD1 | few | TRBV6-5 | TGTGCCAGCGAACCCGGGACAGGGGGCGCATACGAGCAGTACTTC | CASEPGTGGAYEQYF
TRBJ1-3 | NA | once | TRBV19 | TGTGCCAGTAGGCGGGCCAGCTCTGGAAACACCATATATTTT | CASRRASSGNTIYF
TRBJ1-1 | NA | NA | TRBV2 | TGTGCCAGCAGTGGAACCGCCAGAGGGAACACTGAAGCTTTCTTT | CASSGTARGNTEAFF
TRBJ2-3 | TRBD2 | NA | TRBV27 | TGTGCCAGCAGTTTGGGACTAGCGGGGTTGACGAATACGCAGTATTTT | CASSLGLAGLTNTQYF
TRBJ1-2 | TRBD1 | NA | TRBV29-1 | TGCAGCGTTCCCGGACAGGGGGGTGGCTACACCTTC | CSVPGQGGGYTF
TRBJ1-2 | NA | NA | TRBV30 | TGTGCCTGGAGTGTACGGGGATATGGCTACACCTTC | CAWSVRGYGYTF
TRBJ1-1 | TRBD1 | NA | TRBV10-2 | TGCGCCAGCAGGGGGGGGGACAGGTTGAACACTGAAGCTTTCTTT | CASRGGDRLNTEAFF
TRBJ1-5 | NA | NA | TRBV19 | TGTGCCAGTAGTCCCCTGGGGGGGGTTGTCAATCAGCCCCAGCATTTT | CASSPLGGVVNQPQHF
TRBJ1-3 | NA | NA | TRBV2 | TGTGCCAGCAGCCAAGACAATTCTGGAAACACCATATATTTT | CASSQDNSGNTIYF
TRBJ2-3 | TRBD2 | NA | TRBV5-6 | TGTGCCAGCAGCTTCGGACTAGCGGGAGGGCCAGATACGCAGTATTTT | CASSFGLAGGPDTQYF
TRBJ2-7 | TRBD2 | NA | TRBV2 | TGTGCCAGCAGTGAACGGCTAGCGGGAGAGGTAGGGCAGTACTTC | CASSERLAGEVGQYF
TRBJ1-2 | NA | few | TRBV30 | TGTGCCGTAAGGGGGTTGAACTATGGCTACACCTTC | CAVRGLNYGYTF
TRBJ2-1 | NA | NA | TRBV11-2 | TGTGCCAGCAGCTTAGAGCGCAGGGTAAATGAGCAGTTCTTC | CASSLERRVNEQFF
TRBJ2-7 | TRBD2 | NA | TRBV5-1 | TGCGCCAGCCTAGCGGAATGCGAGCAGTACTTC | CASLAECEQYF
TRBJ1-4 | NA | NA | TRBV5-1 | TGCGCCAGCAGCAGAGATACGCCTGCAACTAATGAAAAACTGTTTTTT | CASSRDTPATNEKLFF